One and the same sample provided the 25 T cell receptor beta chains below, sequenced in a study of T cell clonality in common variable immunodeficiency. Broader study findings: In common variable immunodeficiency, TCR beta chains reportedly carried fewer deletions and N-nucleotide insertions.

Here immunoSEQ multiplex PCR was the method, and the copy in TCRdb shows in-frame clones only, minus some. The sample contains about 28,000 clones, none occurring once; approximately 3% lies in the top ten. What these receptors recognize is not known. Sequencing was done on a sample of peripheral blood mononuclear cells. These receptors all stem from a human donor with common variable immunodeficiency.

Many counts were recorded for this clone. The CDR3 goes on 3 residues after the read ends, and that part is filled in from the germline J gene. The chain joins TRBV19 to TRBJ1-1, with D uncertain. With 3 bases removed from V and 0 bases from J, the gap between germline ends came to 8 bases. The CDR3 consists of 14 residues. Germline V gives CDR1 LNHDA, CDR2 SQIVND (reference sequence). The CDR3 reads CASSMTSVNTEAFF. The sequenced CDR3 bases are TGTGCCAGTAGTATGACTTCCGTGAACACTGAA.

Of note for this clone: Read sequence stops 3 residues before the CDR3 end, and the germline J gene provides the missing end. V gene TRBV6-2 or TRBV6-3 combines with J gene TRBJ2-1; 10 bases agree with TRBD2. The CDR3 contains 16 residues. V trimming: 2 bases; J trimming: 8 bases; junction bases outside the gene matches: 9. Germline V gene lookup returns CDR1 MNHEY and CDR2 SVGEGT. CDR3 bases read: TGTGCCAGCAGTTACGAGGGTAGCGGGAGGAAAGATGAG. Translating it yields CASSYEGSGRKDE. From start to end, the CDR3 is CASSYEGSGRKDEQFF.

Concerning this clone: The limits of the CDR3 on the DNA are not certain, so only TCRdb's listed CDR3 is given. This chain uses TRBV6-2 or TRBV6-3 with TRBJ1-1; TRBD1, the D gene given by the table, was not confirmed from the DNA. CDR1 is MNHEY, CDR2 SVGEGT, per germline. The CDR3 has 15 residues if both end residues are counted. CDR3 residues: CASSTSGQGASEAFF.

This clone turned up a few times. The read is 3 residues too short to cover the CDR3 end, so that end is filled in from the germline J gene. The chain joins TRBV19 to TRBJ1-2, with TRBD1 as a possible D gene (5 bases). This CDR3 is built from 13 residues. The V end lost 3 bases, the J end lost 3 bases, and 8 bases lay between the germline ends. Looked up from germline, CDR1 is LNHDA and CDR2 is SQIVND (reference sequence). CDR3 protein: CASSMQGHYGYTF. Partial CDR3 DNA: TGTGCCAGTAGTATGCAGGGTCACTATGGC.

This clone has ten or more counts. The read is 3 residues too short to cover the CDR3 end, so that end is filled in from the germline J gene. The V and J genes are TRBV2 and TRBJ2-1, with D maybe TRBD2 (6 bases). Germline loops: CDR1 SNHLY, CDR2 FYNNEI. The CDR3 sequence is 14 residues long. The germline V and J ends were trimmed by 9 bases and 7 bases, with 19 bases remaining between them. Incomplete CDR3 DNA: TGTGCCAGGCCGGGACTCCGGAAGCAAAATGAG. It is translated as CARPGLRKQNE. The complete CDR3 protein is CARPGLRKQNEQFF.

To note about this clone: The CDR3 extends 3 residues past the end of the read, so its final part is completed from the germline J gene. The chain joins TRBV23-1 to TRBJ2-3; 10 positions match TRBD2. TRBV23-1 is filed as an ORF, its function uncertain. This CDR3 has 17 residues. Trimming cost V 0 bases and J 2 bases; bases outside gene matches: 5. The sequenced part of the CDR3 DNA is TGCGCCAGCAGTCAATCGCTAACTAGCGGGGACACAGATACG. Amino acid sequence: CASSQSLTSGDTDT. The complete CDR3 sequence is CASSQSLTSGDTDTQYF.

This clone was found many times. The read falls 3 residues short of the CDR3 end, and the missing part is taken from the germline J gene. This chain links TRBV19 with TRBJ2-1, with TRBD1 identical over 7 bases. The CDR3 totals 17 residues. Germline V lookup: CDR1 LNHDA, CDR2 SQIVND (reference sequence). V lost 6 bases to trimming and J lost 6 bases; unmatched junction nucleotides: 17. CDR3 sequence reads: CASSTDVRGTEVNEQFF. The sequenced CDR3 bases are TGTGCCAGTAGCACCGACGTTAGGGGGACAGAGGTCAATGAG.

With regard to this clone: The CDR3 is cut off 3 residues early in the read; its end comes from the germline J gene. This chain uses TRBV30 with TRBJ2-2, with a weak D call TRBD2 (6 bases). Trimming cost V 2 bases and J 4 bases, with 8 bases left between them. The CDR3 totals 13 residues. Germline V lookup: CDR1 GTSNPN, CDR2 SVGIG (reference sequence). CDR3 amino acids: CAWSQGGTGELFF. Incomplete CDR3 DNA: TGTGCCTGGAGTCAGGGAGGCACCGGGGAG.

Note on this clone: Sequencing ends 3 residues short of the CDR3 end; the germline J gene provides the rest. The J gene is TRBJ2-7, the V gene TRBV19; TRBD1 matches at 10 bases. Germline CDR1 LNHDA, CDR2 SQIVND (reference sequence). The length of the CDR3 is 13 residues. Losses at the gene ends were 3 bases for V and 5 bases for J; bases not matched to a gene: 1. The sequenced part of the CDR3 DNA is TGTGCCAGTAGTATGACAGGGGGCCACGAG. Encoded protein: CASSMTGGHE. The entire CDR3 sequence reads CASSMTGGHEQYF.

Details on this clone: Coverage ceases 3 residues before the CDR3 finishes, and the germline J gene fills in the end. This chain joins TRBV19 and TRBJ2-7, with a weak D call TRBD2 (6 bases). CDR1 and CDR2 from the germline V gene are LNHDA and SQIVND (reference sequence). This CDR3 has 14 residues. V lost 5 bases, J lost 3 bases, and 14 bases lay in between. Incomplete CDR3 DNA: TGTGCCAGTAGTTGGAGTTTGCGGGGCTACGAG. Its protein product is CASSWSLRGYE. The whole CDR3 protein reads CASSWSLRGYEQYF.

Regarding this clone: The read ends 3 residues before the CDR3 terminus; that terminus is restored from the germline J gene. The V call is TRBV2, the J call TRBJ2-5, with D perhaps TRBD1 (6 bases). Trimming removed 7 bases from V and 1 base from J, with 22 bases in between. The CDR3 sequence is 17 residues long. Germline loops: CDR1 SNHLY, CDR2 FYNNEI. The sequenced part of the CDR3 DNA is TGTGCCAGCACTGGAAGTGGGGGCAGGCCCCTCCAAGAGACC. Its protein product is CASTGSGGRPLQET. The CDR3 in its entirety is CASTGSGGRPLQETQYF.

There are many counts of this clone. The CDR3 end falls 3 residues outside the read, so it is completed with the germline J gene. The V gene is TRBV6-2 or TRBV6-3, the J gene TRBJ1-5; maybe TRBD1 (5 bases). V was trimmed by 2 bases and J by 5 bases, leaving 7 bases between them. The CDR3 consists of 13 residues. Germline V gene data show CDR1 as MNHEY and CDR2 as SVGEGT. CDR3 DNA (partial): TGTGCCAGCAGTTACAGCAGGGATCAGCCC. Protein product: CASSYSRDQP. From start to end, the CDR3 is CASSYSRDQPQHF.

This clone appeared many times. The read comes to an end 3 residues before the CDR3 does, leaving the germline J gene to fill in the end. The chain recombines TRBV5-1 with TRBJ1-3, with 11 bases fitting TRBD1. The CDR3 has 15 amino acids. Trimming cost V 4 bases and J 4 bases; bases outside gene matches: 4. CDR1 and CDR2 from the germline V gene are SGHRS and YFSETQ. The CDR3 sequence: CASSIRTGGGNTIYF. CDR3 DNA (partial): TGCGCCAGCAGCATCCGGACAGGGGGCGGAAACACC.

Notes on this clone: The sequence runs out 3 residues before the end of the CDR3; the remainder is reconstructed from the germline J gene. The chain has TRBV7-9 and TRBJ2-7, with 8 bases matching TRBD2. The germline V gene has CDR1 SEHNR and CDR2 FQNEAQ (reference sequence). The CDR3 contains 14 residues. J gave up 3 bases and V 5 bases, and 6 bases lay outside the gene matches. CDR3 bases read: TGTGCCAGCAGCCCCGGGGGGGACCACTACGAG. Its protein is CASSPGGDHYE. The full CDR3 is CASSPGGDHYEQYF.

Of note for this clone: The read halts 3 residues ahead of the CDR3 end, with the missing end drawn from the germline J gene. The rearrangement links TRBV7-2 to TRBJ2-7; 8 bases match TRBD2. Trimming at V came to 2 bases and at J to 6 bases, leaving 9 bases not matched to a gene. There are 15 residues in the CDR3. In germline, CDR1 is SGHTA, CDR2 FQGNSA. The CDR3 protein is CASSLPGLVWGEQYF. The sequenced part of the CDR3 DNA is TGTGCCAGCAGCTTACCGGGACTAGTATGGGGCGAG.

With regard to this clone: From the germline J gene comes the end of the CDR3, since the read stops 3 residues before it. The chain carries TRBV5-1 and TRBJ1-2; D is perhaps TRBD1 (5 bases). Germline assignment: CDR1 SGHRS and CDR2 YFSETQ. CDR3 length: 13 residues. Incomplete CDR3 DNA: TGCGCCAGCAGCCGGTTGGGGCAGGTGGGC. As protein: CASSRLGQVG. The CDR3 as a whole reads CASSRLGQVGYTF.

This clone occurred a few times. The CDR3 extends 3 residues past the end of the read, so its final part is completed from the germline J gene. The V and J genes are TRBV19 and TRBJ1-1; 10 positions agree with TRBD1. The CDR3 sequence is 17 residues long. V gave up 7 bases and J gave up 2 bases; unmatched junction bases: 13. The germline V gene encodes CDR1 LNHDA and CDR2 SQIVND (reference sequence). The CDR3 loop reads CASITTGGSFGNTEAFF. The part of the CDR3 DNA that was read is TGTGCCAGTATCACGACAGGGGGCAGTTTTGGCAACACTGAA.

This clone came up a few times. CDR3 DNA, as far as it was read: TGTGCCAGCAGCTTCCGGACTAGCGGGGGGCACTATCCAAACGAG. Translating it yields CASSFRTSGGHYPNE. The CDR3 reads in full as CASSFRTSGGHYPNEQYF. The genes are TRBV7-8 and TRBJ2-7; 14 nucleotides agree with TRBD2. Read sequence stops 3 residues before the CDR3 end, and the germline J gene provides the missing end. The length of the CDR3 is 18 residues. Per the germline V gene, CDR1 is SGHVS and CDR2 is FQNEAQ. The trim removed 3 bases at V and 5 bases at J, leaving 12 bases unmatched.

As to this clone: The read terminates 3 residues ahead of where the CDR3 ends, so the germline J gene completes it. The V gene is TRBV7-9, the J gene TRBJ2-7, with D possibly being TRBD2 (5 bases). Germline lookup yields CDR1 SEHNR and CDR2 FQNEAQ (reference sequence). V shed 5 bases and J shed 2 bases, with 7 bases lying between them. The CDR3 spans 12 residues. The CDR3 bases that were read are TGTGCCAGCAGCGCCGGGGCCTACGAG. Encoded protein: CASSAGAYE. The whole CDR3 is CASSAGAYEQYF.

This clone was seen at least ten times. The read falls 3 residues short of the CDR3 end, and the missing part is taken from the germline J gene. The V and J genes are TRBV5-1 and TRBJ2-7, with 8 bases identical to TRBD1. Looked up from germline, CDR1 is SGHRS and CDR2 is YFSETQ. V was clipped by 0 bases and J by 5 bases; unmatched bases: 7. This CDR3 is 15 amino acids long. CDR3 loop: CASSLAGGKSNEQYF. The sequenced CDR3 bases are TGCGCCAGCAGCTTGGCAGGGGGCAAGTCGAACGAG.

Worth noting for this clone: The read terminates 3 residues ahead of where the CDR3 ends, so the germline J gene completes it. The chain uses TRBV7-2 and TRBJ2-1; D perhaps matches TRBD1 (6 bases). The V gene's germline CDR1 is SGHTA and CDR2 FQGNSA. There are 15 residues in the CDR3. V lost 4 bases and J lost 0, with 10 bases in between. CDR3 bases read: TGTGCCAGCAGCTCAACAGGGAACTCCTACAATGAG. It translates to CASSSTGNSYNE. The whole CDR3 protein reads CASSSTGNSYNEQFF.

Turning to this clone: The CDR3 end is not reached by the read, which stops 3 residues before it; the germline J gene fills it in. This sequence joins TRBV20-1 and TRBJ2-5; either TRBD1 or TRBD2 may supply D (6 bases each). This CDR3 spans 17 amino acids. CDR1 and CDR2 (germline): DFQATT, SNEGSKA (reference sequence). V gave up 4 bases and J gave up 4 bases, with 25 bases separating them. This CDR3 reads CSAKTRYTAEGVETQYF. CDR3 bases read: TGCAGTGCTAAGACCCGATATACCGCGGAGGGGGTAGAGACC.

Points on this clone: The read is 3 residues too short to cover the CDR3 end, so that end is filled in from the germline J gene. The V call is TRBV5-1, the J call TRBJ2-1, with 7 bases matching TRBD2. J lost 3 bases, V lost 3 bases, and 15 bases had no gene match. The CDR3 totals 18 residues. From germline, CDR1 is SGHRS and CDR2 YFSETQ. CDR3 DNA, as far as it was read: TGCGCCAGCAGCTCACCCTTTCTGAGCGGGGTTATCTACAATGAG. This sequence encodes CASSSPFLSGVIYNE. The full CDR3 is CASSSPFLSGVIYNEQFF.

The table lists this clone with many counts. The CDR3 bases that were read are TGTGCCACACAGGGGGGGAACACTGAA. It yields the protein CATQGGNTE. In full, the CDR3 is CATQGGNTEAFF. The chain is built from TRBV19 and TRBJ1-1; TRBD1 matches 8 bases. The read gets to within 3 residues of the CDR3 end, and the germline J gene fills in the rest. V was clipped by 10 bases and J by 1 base; unmatched bases: 2. CDR1 and CDR2 from the germline V gene are LNHDA and SQIVND (reference sequence). CDR3 length: 12 amino acids.

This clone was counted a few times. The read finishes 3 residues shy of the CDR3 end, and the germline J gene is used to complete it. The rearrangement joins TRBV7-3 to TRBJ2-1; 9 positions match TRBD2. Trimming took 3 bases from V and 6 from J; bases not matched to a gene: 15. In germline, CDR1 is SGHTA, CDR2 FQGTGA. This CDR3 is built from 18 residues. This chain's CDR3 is CASSLTPRSGGYCNEQFF. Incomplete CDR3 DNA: TGTGCCAGCAGCTTGACCCCACGGAGCGGGGGGTATTGCAATGAG.